The rows below give T cell receptor beta chains drawn from one sample of a study of CD8+ T cells in alopecia areata. Assay used: immunoSEQ multiplex PCR; TCRdb lists only in-frame clones, some missing. This sample carries some 100,000 clones, about 44% of them seen once, and the ten largest clones take more than 15%. This specimen consisted of CD8+ T cells sorted from blood, obtained at week 24, from a patient treated with tofacitinib. Source of these receptors: a human donor with alopecia areata. Both conserved end residues are part of each CDR3. A D gene is named only where the DNA matches it firmly. The size of a clone is reported for some rows only, either as once, few or many, or as a class for expanded clones.

size	D	V	J	CDR3	DNA
.	.	TRBV7-9	TRBJ2-1	CASISQGRDNEQFF	TGTGCCAGCATCTCACAGGGCCGGGACAATGAGCAGTTCTTC
.	TRBD2	TRBV6-1	TRBJ2-7	CASWTSGTGQYF	TGTGCCAGTTGGACTAGCGGGACCGGGCAGTACTTC
.	.	TRBV28	TRBJ2-1	CASSSGDNEQFF	TGTGCCAGCAGTTCAGGTGACAATGAGCAGTTCTTC
few	TRBD1	TRBV5-1	TRBJ2-1	CASSLGEGTGTYNEQFF	TGCGCCAGCAGCTTGGGGGAGGGGACAGGGACCTACAATGAGCAGTTCTTC
few	TRBD1	TRBV2	TRBJ2-5	CASSEAGTGPETQYF	TGTGCCAGCAGTGAAGCAGGGACAGGGCCGGAGACCCAGTACTTC
few	TRBD1	TRBV15	TRBJ1-1	CATSMQGATEAFF	TGTGCCACCAGCATGCAGGGGGCCACTGAAGCTTTCTTT
few	.	TRBV29-1	TRBJ2-2	CSARDSDTGELFF	TGCAGCGCTCGGGACTCGGACACCGGGGAGCTGTTTTTT
.	.	TRBV2	TRBJ1-1	CASSEYGGNTEAFF	TGTGCCAGCAGTGAATATGGGGGAAACACTGAAGCTTTCTTT
many	.	TRBV5-4	TRBJ1-4	CASSLVPADSTNEKLFF	TGTGCCAGCAGCTTGGTTCCGGCGGATTCAACTAATGAAAAACTGTTTTTT
once	TRBD2	TRBV5-4	TRBJ2-7	CASSPLVGGMEEDEQYF	TGTGCCAGCAGCCCGTTAGTCGGGGGGATGGAGGAGGACGAGCAGTACTTC
.	TRBD1	TRBV25-1	TRBJ2-6	CASSPPGQGLWANVLTF	TGTGCCAGCAGCCCCCCGGGACAGGGCCTCTGGGCCAACGTCCTGACTTTC
.	.	TRBV9	TRBJ1-5	CASSVAGGSQPQHF	TGTGCCAGCAGCGTAGCGGGGGGGAGTCAGCCCCAGCATTTT
.	.	TRBV28	TRBJ2-7	CASSEEPREQYF	TGTGCCAGCAGCGAAGAGCCCCGAGAGCAGTACTTC
.	.	TRBV4-1	TRBJ2-7	CASSRVFSGSSYEQYF	TGCGCCAGCAGCCGGGTCTTTAGCGGTAGCTCCTACGAGCAGTACTTC
few	.	TRBV11-2	TRBJ1-1	CASSSQNTEAFF	TGTGCCAGCAGCTCACAGAACACTGAAGCTTTCTTT
.	.	TRBV10-3	TRBJ2-7	CAIGGGLEQYF	TGTGCCATCGGGGGCGGTTTGGAGCAGTACTTC
.	.	TRBV19	TRBJ2-5	CASSISLQETQYF	TGTGCCAGTAGTATTAGTCTCCAAGAGACCCAGTACTTC
.	TRBD2	TRBV25-1	TRBJ2-1	CASSVLAGGPVLYNEQFF	TGTGCCAGCAGTGTTCTAGCGGGAGGGCCCGTCCTTTACAATGAGCAGTTCTTC
once	TRBD1	TRBV5-1	TRBJ1-1	CASSFYPRDRDLPEAFF	TGCGCCAGCAGCTTCTACCCCCGGGACAGAGACCTCCCTGAAGCTTTCTTT
few	TRBD2	TRBV7-2	TRBJ2-7	CASSPRGLAGGPDEQYF	TGTGCCAGCAGCCCCCGGGGACTAGCGGGAGGGCCTGACGAGCAGTACTTC
.	.	TRBV30	TRBJ2-2	CARHVNTGELFF	TGTGCCCGCCACGTGAACACCGGGGAGCTGTTTTTT
few	.	TRBV7-8	TRBJ2-5	CASSLSRQETQYF	TGTGCCAGCAGCTTATCTAGGCAAGAGACCCAGTACTTC
few	.	TRBV29-1	TRBJ2-3	CSVEQGSTDTQYF	TGCAGCGTTGAACAGGGGAGCACAGATACGCAGTATTTT
few	.	TRBV19	TRBJ2-7	CASSWGYEQYF	TGTGCCAGTAGTTGGGGCTACGAGCAGTACTTC
.	.	TRBV7-9	TRBJ2-2	CASSLRRGNTGELFF	TGTGCCAGCAGCTTGCGGAGAGGGAACACCGGGGAGCTGTTTTTT
.	.	TRBV6-5	TRBJ1-5	CASSYSGVGGNQPQHF	TGTGCCAGCAGTTACTCAGGGGTGGGCGGCAATCAGCCCCAGCATTTT
few	.	TRBV19	TRBJ2-5	CASSRSSQETQYF	TGTGCCAGTAGTAGGAGCAGCCAAGAGACCCAGTACTTC
few	TRBD1	TRBV11-2	TRBJ2-2	CASSFWGQATGELFF	TGTGCCAGCAGCTTTTGGGGACAGGCCACCGGGGAGCTGTTTTTT
once	.	TRBV6-5	TRBJ1-1	CASDSTRGNTEAFF	TGTGCCAGCGACAGCACAAGGGGGAACACTGAAGCTTTCTTT
few	TRBD2	TRBV27	TRBJ2-7	CASSLRSSGRIYEQYF	TGTGCCAGCAGTTTGCGGTCAAGCGGGAGAATCTACGAGCAGTACTTC